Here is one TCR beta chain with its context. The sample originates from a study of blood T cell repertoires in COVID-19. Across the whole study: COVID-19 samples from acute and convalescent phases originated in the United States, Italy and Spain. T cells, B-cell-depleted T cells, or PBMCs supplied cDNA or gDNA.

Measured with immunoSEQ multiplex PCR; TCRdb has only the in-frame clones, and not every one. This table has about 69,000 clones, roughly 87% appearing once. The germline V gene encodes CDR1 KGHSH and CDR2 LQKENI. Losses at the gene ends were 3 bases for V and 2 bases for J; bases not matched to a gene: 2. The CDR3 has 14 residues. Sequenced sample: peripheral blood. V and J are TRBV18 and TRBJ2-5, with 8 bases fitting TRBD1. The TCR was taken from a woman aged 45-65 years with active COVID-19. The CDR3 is CASSPRTGQETQYF. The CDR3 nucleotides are TGTGCCAGCTCACCCCGGACAGGGCAAGAGACCCAGTACTTC.